This TCR beta chain appears in the sequencing data of a study of T cell responses to AZD1222 COVID-19 vaccine. Study-wide results and caveats: Baseline serostatus was positive in only a handful of AZD1222 recipients. The study reported that nearly half of spike-specific TCRs target unmutated variant regions. No day 14 peak samples; only post-peak repertoires were characterized.

As regards this clone: Its target is not known.

The protocol was immunoSEQ multiplex PCR, while the TCRdb copy is restricted to in-frame clones and leaves out a portion. The top ten clones hold around 5% of a sample with fewer than 150,000 clones, approximately 88% of them seen once. V dropped 2 bases and J dropped 1 base, with 14 bases sitting between them. The CDR3 is made up of 16 amino acids. Germline values: CDR1 SGHTA, CDR2 FQGNSA. The sequence derives from an adult who received the AZD1222 COVID-19 vaccine. This specimen consisted of peripheral blood, obtained 28 days after the second AZD1222 dose. This chain links TRBV7-2 with TRBJ1-1; a weak D match, TRBD1 (6 bases). The CDR3 loop is CASSLMGTTSNTEAFF. In DNA, the CDR3 is TGTGCCAGCAGCTTAATGGGGACAACATCGAACACTGAAGCTTTCTTT.